This TCR beta chain originates from a study of cytomegalovirus exposure and HLA in healthy donors. With 60 Vbeta and 13 Jbeta primers, the PCR was carried out. The table came from immunoSEQ multiplex PCR; TCRdb's copy has only in-frame clones and leaves some out. Here the sample spans 150,000 to 200,000 clones, just over 70% being singletons. The CDR3 covers 16 residues. The germline V gene has CDR1 SGHRS and CDR2 YFSETQ. V was pared by 4 bases and J by 0 bases, with 15 bases between. This chain connects TRBV5-1 to TRBJ2-3; D call uncertain. This receptor was taken from a man younger than 35 in good health and CMV-seropositive. Sequencing was performed on PBMCs. This CDR3 is CASSPGDSPSTDTQYF. The CDR3 DNA reads as TGCGCCAGCAGCCCTGGCGATAGCCCTAGCACAGATACGCAGTATTTT.